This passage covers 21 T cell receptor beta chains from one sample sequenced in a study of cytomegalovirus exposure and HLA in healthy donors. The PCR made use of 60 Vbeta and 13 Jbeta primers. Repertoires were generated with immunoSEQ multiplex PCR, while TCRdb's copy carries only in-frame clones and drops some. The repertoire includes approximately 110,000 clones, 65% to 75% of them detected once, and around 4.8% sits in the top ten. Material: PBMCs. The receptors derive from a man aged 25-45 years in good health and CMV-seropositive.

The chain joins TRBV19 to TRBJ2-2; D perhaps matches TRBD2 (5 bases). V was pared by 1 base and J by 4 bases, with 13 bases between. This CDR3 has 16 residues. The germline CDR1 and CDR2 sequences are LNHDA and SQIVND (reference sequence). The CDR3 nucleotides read TGTGCCAGTAGTATAGCGGGGAGAATGGGCACCGGGGAGCTGTTTTTT. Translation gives CASSIAGRMGTGELFF.

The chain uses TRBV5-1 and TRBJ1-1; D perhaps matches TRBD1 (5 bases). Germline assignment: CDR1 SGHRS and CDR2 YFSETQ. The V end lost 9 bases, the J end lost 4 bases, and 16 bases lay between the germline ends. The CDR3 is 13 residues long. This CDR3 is CATTTGGGTEAFF. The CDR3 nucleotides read TGCGCCACCACCACGGGGGGGGGCACTGAAGCTTTCTTT.

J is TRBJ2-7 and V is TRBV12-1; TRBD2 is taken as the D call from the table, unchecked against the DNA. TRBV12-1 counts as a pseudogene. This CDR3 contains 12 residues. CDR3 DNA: TGTGCCAGCGCCCCGGACTTATACGAGCAGTACTTC. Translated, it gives CASAPDLYEQYF.

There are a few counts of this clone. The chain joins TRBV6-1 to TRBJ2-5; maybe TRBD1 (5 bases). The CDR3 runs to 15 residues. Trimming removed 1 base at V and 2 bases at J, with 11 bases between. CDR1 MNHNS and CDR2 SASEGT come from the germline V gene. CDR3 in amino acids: CASSEGQIRQETQYF. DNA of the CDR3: TGTGCCAGCAGTGAAGGACAGATAAGACAAGAGACCCAGTACTTC.

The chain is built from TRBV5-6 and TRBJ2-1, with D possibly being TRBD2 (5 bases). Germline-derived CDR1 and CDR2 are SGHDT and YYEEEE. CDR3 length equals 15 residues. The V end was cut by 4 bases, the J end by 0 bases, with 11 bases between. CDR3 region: CASSRAGLSYNEQFF. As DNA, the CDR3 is TGTGCCAGCAGCCGGGCGGGCCTCTCCTACAATGAGCAGTTCTTC.

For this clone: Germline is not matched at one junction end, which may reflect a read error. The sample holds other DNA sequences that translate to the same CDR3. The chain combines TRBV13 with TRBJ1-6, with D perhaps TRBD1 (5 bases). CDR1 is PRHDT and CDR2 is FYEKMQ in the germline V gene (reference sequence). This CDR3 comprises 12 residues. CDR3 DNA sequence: TGCGCCAGCAGCTCGACAGTTTCACCCCTCCACTTT. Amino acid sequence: CASSSTVSPLHF.

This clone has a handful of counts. The CDR3 nucleotides are TGTGCCAGCAGTGAAGACAGGGGGCGGTCGGACACTGAAGCTTTCTTT. It specifies CASSEDRGRSDTEAFF. The chain uses TRBV28 and TRBJ1-1; TRBD1 agrees at 10 bases. The CDR3 consists of 16 residues. The J segment lost 3 bases and the V segment lost 5 bases, leaving 9 bases of the junction unmatched. Germline-derived CDR1 and CDR2 are MDHEN and SYDVKM.

CDR3 amino acids: CASTRIFSPGNTIYF. CDR3 in DNA: TGTGCCAGTACCCGTATTTTTAGCCCTGGAAACACCATATATTTT. V is TRBV19 and J is TRBJ1-3, with no clear D. The V end lost 7 bases, the J end lost 2 bases, and 15 bases lay between the germline ends. Germline lookup yields CDR1 LNHDA and CDR2 SQIVND (reference sequence). The CDR3 runs 15 residues.

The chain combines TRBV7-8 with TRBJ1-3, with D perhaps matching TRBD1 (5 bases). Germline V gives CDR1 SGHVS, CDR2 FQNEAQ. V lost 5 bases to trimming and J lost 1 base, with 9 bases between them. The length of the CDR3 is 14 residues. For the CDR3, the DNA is TGTGCCAGCAGCCCACGGACATCTGGAAACACCATATATTTT. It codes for CASSPRTSGNTIYF.

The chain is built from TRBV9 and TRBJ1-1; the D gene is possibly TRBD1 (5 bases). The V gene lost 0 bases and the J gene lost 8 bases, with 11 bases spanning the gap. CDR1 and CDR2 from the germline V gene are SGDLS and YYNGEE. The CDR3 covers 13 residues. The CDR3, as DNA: TGTGCCAGCAGCGTAGTTGGTGGGGCAGAAGCTTTCTTT. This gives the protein CASSVVGGAEAFF.

Here the CDR3 DNA reads TGTGCCAGCGAGACAGTGAACACCGGGGAGCTGTTTTTT. Amino acids: CASETVNTGELFF. The chain is built from TRBV28 and TRBJ2-2, with a possible D match to TRBD1 (5 bases). CDR3 size: 13 residues. V was shortened by 8 bases and J by 1 base, with 8 bases between the two germline ends. Germline CDR1 and CDR2: MDHEN and SYDVKM.

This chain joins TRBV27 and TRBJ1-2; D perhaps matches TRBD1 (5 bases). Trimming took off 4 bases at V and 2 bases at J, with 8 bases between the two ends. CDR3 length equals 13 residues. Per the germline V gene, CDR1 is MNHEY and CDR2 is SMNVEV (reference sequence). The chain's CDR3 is CASSSSGNYGYTF. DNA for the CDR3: TGTGCCAGCAGTTCGTCAGGGAACTATGGCTACACCTTC.

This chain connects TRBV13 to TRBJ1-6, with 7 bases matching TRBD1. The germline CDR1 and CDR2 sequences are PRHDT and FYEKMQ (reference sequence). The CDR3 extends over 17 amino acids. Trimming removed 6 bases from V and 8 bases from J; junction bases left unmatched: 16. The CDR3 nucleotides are TGTGCCAGCAGTTCCGCCGGGACAGTGGCTGGGTATTCACCCCTCCACTTT. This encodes CASSSAGTVAGYSPLHF.

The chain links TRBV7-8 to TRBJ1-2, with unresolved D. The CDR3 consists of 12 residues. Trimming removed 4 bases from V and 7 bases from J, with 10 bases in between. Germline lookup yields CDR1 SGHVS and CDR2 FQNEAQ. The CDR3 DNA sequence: TGTGCCAGCAGCTCCGGCGGGCCTGGCTACACCTTC. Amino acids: CASSSGGPGYTF.

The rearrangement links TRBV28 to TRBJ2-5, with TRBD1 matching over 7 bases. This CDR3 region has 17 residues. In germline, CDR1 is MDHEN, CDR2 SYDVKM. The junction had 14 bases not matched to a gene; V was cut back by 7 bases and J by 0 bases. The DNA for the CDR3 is TGTGCCAGCACTACCCTAGAGGGGGCGACGTACCAAGAGACCCAGTACTTC. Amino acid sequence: CASTTLEGATYQETQYF.

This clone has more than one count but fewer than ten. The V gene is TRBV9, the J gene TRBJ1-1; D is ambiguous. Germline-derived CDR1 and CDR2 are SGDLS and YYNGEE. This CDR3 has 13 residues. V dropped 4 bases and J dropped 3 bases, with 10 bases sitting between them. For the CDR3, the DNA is TGTGCCAGCAGCTCTCAGCGCCACACTGAAGCTTTCTTT. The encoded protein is CASSSQRHTEAFF.

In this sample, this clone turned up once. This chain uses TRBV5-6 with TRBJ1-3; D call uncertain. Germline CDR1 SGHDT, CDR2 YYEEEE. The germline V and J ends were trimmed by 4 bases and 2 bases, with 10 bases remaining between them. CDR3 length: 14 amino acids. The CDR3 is CASSRVSAGNTIYF. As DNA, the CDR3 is TGTGCCAGCAGCCGGGTTTCGGCTGGAAACACCATATATTTT.

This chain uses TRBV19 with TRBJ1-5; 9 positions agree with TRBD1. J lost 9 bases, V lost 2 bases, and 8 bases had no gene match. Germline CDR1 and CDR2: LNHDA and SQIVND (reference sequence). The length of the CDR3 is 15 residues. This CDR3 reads CASSIMGQGVVPQHF. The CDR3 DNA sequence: TGTGCCAGTAGTATAATGGGACAGGGAGTTGTGCCCCAGCATTTT.

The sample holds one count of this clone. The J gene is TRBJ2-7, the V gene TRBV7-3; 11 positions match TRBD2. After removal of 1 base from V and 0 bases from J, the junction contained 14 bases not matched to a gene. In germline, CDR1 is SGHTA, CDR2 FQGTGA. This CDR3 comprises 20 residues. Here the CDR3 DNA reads TGTGCCAGCAGCTTAATTGGGGGTAGCGGGGGGGCCCAAAGCTCCTACGAGCAGTACTTC. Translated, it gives CASSLIGGSGGAQSSYEQYF.

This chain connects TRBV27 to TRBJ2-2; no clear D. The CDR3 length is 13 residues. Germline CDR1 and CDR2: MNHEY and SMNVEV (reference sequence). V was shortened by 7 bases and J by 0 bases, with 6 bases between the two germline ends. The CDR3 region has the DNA TGTGCCAGCACCCGGGCGAACACCGGGGAGCTGTTTTTT. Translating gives CASTRANTGELFF.

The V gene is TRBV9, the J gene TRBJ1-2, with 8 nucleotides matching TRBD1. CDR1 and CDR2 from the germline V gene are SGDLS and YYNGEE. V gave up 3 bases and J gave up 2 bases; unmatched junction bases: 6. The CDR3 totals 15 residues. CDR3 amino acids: CASSGAGGANYGYTF. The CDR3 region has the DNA TGTGCCAGCAGCGGGGCAGGGGGCGCGAACTATGGCTACACCTTC.